The 30 T cell receptor beta chains given below trace back to one sample, sequenced in a study of blood T cells in healthy people across ages. Primed by a sample-barcoded 5' primer and a J-beta primer mix, a second PCR proceeded for 7 to 11 cycles. TCRdb independently ran MiXCR on the 5' RACE reads; one entry per CDR3 protein. This sample carries 760,000 or so distinct CDR3 sequences, 25% of them seen once, and the ten largest clones take more than 7.5%. These data were also reused for a study on T cells of mothers and their children.

Specimen: blood. The source is a boy aged 5-17 years in good health.

The chain recombines TRBV24-1 with TRBJ2-7; 9 positions match TRBD1. The CDR3 contains 16 residues. Germline V gives CDR1 KGHDR, CDR2 SFDVKD. Germline trimming cut 7 bases from V and 0 bases from J; bases unmatched to any gene: 9. The CDR3 nucleotides are TGTGCCACCAGCCCCACAGGGGGCCCTAGCTCCTACGAGCAGTACTTC. It yields the protein CATSPTGGPSSYEQYF.

This clonotype was detected a few times. V gene TRBV7-8 combines with J gene TRBJ2-7; D is possibly TRBD1 (6 bases). V was shortened by 5 bases and J by 2 bases, with 19 bases between the two germline ends. The CDR3 contains 16 residues. Germline V CDR1 and CDR2: SGHVS, FQNEAQ. The CDR3 DNA reads TGTGCCAGCAGCATCTCTTCAGGGGTACTAACCTACGAGCAGTACTTC. It is translated as CASSISSGVLTYEQYF.

V and J are TRBV2 and TRBJ1-2, with TRBD1 identical over 7 bases. CDR3 length: 13 residues. Germline CDR1 and CDR2: SNHLY and FYNNEI. The V segment lost 1 base and the J segment 8 bases; nucleotides outside the gene matches: 4. CDR3 coding DNA: TGTGCCAGCAGTGAAGGACAGGGAGGCGGCTACACCTTC. It encodes CASSEGQGGGYTF.

The chain links TRBV6-2 or TRBV6-3 to TRBJ1-6, with 12 bases aligning to TRBD1. Unmatched junction bases numbered 4, after V lost 5 bases and J lost 8 bases. Germline assignment: CDR1 MNHEY and CDR2 SVGEGT. This CDR3 is 15 amino acids long. The CDR3 DNA reads as TGTGCCAGCAGTACGCGGGACAGGGGGCATTCACCCCTCCACTTT. This gives the protein CASSTRDRGHSPLHF.

This clonotype came up a few times. This rearrangement joins TRBV29-1 to TRBJ1-1; D is perhaps TRBD1 (5 bases). Germline V lookup: CDR1 SQVTM, CDR2 ANQGSEA. Deletions cut 7 bases from V and 3 bases from J, with 18 bases between. CDR3 length: 14 residues. The CDR3 protein is CSALGGLGDTEAFF. CDR3 nucleotides: TGCAGCGCCCTTGGGGGTTTAGGAGACACTGAAGCTTTCTTT.

This clonotype was seen a few times. The chain carries TRBV5-1 and TRBJ2-7; 10 positions match TRBD2. This CDR3 has 14 amino acids. Germline-derived CDR1 and CDR2 are SGHRS and YFSETQ. The ends lost 4 bases at V and 4 bases at J; junction bases unmatched: 5. The DNA of the CDR3 is TGCGCCAGCAGCATATCTAGCGGGAGTTACGAGCAGTACTTC. Residues: CASSISSGSYEQYF.

This clonotype has a handful of counts. V and J are TRBV27 and TRBJ1-2; 10 nucleotides align to TRBD1. Losses at the gene ends were 6 bases for V and 1 base for J; bases not matched to a gene: 5. Germline CDR1 and CDR2: MNHEY and SMNVEV (reference sequence). This CDR3 has 15 amino acids. The CDR3 coding sequence is TGTGCCAGCAGGACAGGGGGCGCCTTTAACTATGGCTACACCTTC. Amino acids: CASRTGGAFNYGYTF.

This clonotype has a handful of counts. The V and J genes are TRBV6-2 or TRBV6-3 and TRBJ2-3; possibly TRBD2 for D (6 bases). CDR1 and CDR2 from the germline V gene are MNHEY and SVGEGT. The CDR3 runs to 15 residues. V dropped 6 bases and J dropped 4 bases, with 17 bases sitting between them. CDR3 in amino acids: CASRSDLGGSDTQYF. The DNA of the CDR3 is TGTGCCAGCAGATCTGACCTCGGGGGTTCAGATACGCAGTATTTT.

The table lists this clonotype with a few counts. J is TRBJ2-3 and V is TRBV6-2 or TRBV6-3; no definite D call. V was clipped by 3 bases and J by 2 bases, with 9 bases between them. The CDR3 runs 14 residues. From germline, CDR1 is MNHEY and CDR2 SVGEGT. The CDR3 sequence is CASSYDGLTDTQYF. The CDR3 region has the DNA TGTGCCAGCAGTTATGACGGTCTCACAGATACGCAGTATTTT.

This clonotype was seen only a few times. V and J are TRBV7-9 and TRBJ2-5, with D possibly being TRBD1 (6 bases). This CDR3 region has 18 residues. Germline V gives CDR1 SEHNR, CDR2 FQNEAQ (reference sequence). V was shortened by 5 bases and J by 3 bases, with 25 bases between the two germline ends. This chain's CDR3 is CASSPIGDPGTFEETQYF. CDR3 nucleotides: TGTGCCAGCAGCCCTATTGGCGATCCCGGGACATTTGAAGAGACCCAGTACTTC. The full variable domain, completed using reference TRBV7-9 and TRBJ2-5, is DTGVSQNPRHKITKRGQNVTFRCDPISEHNRLYWYRQTLGQGPEFLTYFQNEAQLEKSRLLSDRFSAERPKGSFSTLEIQRTEQGDSAMYLCASSPIGDPGTFEETQYFGPGTRLLVL.

The chain employs TRBV29-1 and TRBJ2-5; the D is unclear. Trimming cost V 2 bases and J 5 bases, with 9 bases left between them. The CDR3 totals 12 residues. Germline CDR1 SQVTM, CDR2 ANQGSEA. CDR3 DNA sequence: TGCAGCGTTGAACAAGCATCGGAGACCCAGTACTTC. Its translation: CSVEQASETQYF.

This clonotype showed up just a few times. The V call is TRBV7-6, the J call TRBJ2-1; a possible D gene is TRBD2 (6 bases). Per germline, CDR1 SGHVS and CDR2 FNYEAQ. Deletions cut 5 bases from V and 6 bases from J, with 29 bases between. The CDR3 sequence is 19 residues long. CDR3: CASSLNQQISGLSINEQFF. In DNA form, the CDR3 reads TGTGCCAGCAGCCTAAACCAGCAAATATCGGGACTGAGCATCAATGAGCAGTTCTTC.

The V call is TRBV6-1, the J call TRBJ2-5, with 10 bases lining up with TRBD2. The end of the DNA is better explained by TRBJ2-7, so the J call may be wrong. The CDR3 loop spans 16 amino acids. Looked up from germline, CDR1 is MNHNS and CDR2 is SASEGT. CDR3 sequence: CASRRGTSAESYEQYF. The CDR3 DNA reads as TGTGCCAGCAGACGAGGGACTAGCGCAGAATCCTACGAGCAGTACTTC.

About this clonotype: Sequence at one end of the junction differs from germline and may be a read error. The gene calls are TRBV28 and TRBJ2-7; no clear D. The CDR3 is 14 residues long. In germline, CDR1 is MDHEN, CDR2 SYDVKM. The CDR3 loop reads CASSLGGRSSEQYF. The CDR3 DNA reads as TGTGCCAGCAGTTTAGGCGGAAGGTCCTCCGAGCAGTACTTC.

This clonotype was counted between two and nine times. This rearrangement joins TRBV29-1 to TRBJ2-5; D might be TRBD2 (5 bases). The closer fit of TRBJ2-7 to the DNA end suggests the J call may be wrong. Germline lookup yields CDR1 SQVTM and CDR2 ANQGSEA. There are 12 residues in the CDR3. CDR3 region: CSVRGLLPEQYF. CDR3 in DNA: TGCAGCGTTCGAGGGTTACTCCCCGAGCAGTACTTC.

The chain recombines TRBV7-2 with TRBJ2-5, with D possibly TRBD1 on 6 matching bases. Judging by the DNA end, TRBJ2-7 fits better; the J call may be wrong. The CDR3 has 14 residues. The germline gives CDR1 SGHTA, CDR2 FQGNSA. This CDR3 reads CASSLRQGFNEQYF. The DNA for the CDR3 is TGTGCCAGCAGCTTACGCCAGGGGTTCAACGAGCAGTACTTC.

This clonotype was found a few times. CDR3 sequence reads: CASRPLVGTEAFF. CDR3 nucleotides: TGTGCCAGCAGACCCCTGGTGGGCACTGAAGCTTTCTTT. V and J are TRBV7-9 and TRBJ1-1; D is unclear. The V gene lost 6 bases and the J gene lost 4 bases, with 12 bases spanning the gap. The CDR3 has 13 residues. The V gene's germline CDR1 is SEHNR and CDR2 FQNEAQ (reference sequence). Variable domain in full (rest from reference TRBV7-9 and TRBJ1-1): DTGVSQNPRHKITKRGQNVTFRCDPISEHNRLYWYRQTLGQGPEFLTYFQNEAQLEKSRLLSDRFSAERPKGSFSTLEIQRTEQGDSAMYLCASRPLVGTEAFFGQGTRLTVV.

The table lists this clonotype with a few counts. The chain joins TRBV7-3 to TRBJ2-3; tentatively, D is TRBD1 (6 bases). CDR1 and CDR2 from the germline V gene are SGHTA and FQGTGA. There are 14 residues in the CDR3. The V and J ends lost 2 bases and 4 bases respectively, with 10 bases between them. The CDR3 spells CASSLLGTPDTQYF. CDR3 DNA: TGTGCCAGCAGCTTACTGGGGACACCAGATACGCAGTATTTT.

This clonotype was seen a handful of times. V is TRBV4-2 and J is TRBJ2-7, with unresolved D. There are 14 residues in the CDR3. CDR1 and CDR2 from the germline V gene are LGHNA and YNFKEQ. Trimming cost V 0 bases and J 0 bases, with 6 bases left between them. CDR3 sequence: CASSQEASSYEQYF. Here the CDR3 DNA reads TGTGCCAGCAGCCAAGAAGCCAGCTCCTACGAGCAGTACTTC.

In this sample, this clonotype turned up a few times. At one boundary the junction diverges from the germline segment, which might be a read error. The rearrangement uses TRBV2 and TRBJ2-7; 12 bases are shared with TRBD1. The CDR3 runs to 15 residues. Germline V gene data show CDR1 as SNHLY and CDR2 as FYNNEI. In nucleotides, the CDR3 is TGTGCCAGCAGCGAACCGGGACAGGGGGCCTACGGGCAGTACTTC. Protein sequence: CASSEPGQGAYGQYF.

This clonotype has just a few counts. This sequence joins TRBV18 and TRBJ2-2, with a possible D match to TRBD1 (5 bases). Germline V lookup: CDR1 KGHSH, CDR2 LQKENI. The CDR3 covers 14 residues. V was cut by 6 bases and J by 2 bases, with 10 bases left in between. The CDR3 region has the DNA TGTGCCAGCTCCACAGACAGTAACACCGGGGAGCTGTTTTTT. Residues: CASSTDSNTGELFF.

This clonotype has a handful of counts. The chain recombines TRBV7-2 with TRBJ2-1, with 9 bases fitting TRBD2. The V and J ends lost 5 bases and 0 bases, in that order; junction bases with no gene match: 8. CDR1 is SGHTA, CDR2 FQGNSA, per germline. This CDR3 has 17 residues. CDR3 sequence: CASSLIAGESSYNEQFF. The CDR3 DNA is TGTGCCAGCAGCCTAATAGCGGGGGAAAGCTCCTACAATGAGCAGTTCTTC.

This clonotype was seen more than once but under ten times. The chain carries TRBV5-1 and TRBJ2-7; unclear D gene. This CDR3 region has 14 residues. V was trimmed by 4 bases and J by 2 bases, leaving 13 bases between them. Germline assignment: CDR1 SGHRS and CDR2 YFSETQ. The CDR3 protein is CASSDGPFAYEQYF. The CDR3 region has the DNA TGCGCCAGCAGCGACGGACCTTTCGCCTACGAGCAGTACTTC.

V usage is TRBV6-2 or TRBV6-3 and J usage is TRBJ2-5; 10 positions match TRBD1. Unmatched junction bases numbered 4, after V lost 5 bases and J lost 1 base. The CDR3 length is 15 residues. From germline, CDR1 is MNHEY and CDR2 SVGEGT. CDR3: CASSTRDRGQETQYF. In DNA, the CDR3 is TGTGCCAGCAGTACCCGGGACAGGGGCCAAGAGACCCAGTACTTC.

The gene calls are TRBV11-2 and TRBJ2-7; D remains ambiguous. Trimming took off 1 base at V and 4 bases at J, with 5 bases between the two ends. CDR3 length: 12 residues. Germline V gene lookup returns CDR1 SGHAT and CDR2 FQNNGV. The CDR3: CASSLAEYEQYF. CDR3 coding DNA: TGTGCCAGCAGCTTAGCCGAGTACGAGCAGTACTTC.

Only a few counts were recorded for this clonotype. V is TRBV28 and J is TRBJ2-1; 8 bases map to TRBD2. CDR1 MDHEN and CDR2 SYDVKM come from the germline V gene. This CDR3 comprises 16 residues. The junction had 9 bases not matched to a gene; V was cut back by 2 bases and J by 6 bases. CDR3 DNA sequence: TGTGCCAGCAGTTTACGCCGGGGGGGGCTAGTCAATGAGCAGTTCTTC. Translating it yields CASSLRRGGLVNEQFF.

The rearrangement links TRBV27 to TRBJ2-5; no clear D. The CDR3 runs 14 residues. Trimming left V 0 bases short and J 5 bases short, with 10 bases between. Germline V gene sequence: CDR1 MNHEY, CDR2 SMNVEV (reference sequence). CDR3 coding DNA: TGTGCCAGCAGTTTATCGATTGGGCAGGAGACCCAGTACTTC. This gives the protein CASSLSIGQETQYF.

The CDR3 region is CASSLESGTIQYF. DNA for the CDR3: TGCGCCAGCAGCTTGGAATCAGGGACCATTCAGTACTTC. The rearrangement joins TRBV5-1 to TRBJ2-4; D tentatively fits TRBD1 or TRBD2 (5 bases each). The germline gives CDR1 SGHRS, CDR2 YFSETQ. V lost 0 bases and J lost 9, with 10 bases in between. The length of the CDR3 is 13 residues.

As to this clonotype: One end of the junction varies from germline; a read error may be responsible. This chain joins TRBV24-1 and TRBJ2-3, with 8 bases fitting TRBD2. The CDR3 consists of 16 residues. Germline-derived CDR1 and CDR2 are KGHDR and SFDVKD. CDR3 loop: CATSDPSGFRTDTQYF. CDR3 nucleotides: TGCGCCACCAGTGACCCTAGCGGGTTCCGCACAGATACGCAGTATTTT.

This clonotype was seen many times. This chain links TRBV18 with TRBJ1-2; unclear D gene. Deletions cut 6 bases from V and 0 bases from J, with 8 bases between. The length of the CDR3 is 13 residues. CDR1 is KGHSH and CDR2 is LQKENI in the germline V gene. CDR3: CASSADANYGYTF. CDR3 sequence (DNA): TGTGCCAGCTCGGCCGACGCTAACTATGGCTACACCTTC.